The 28 T cell receptor beta chains below all came from one sample that was sequenced in a study of CD8+ T cells in alopecia areata. Treatment defined: oral pan-JAK inhibitor, 5-10 mg twice daily. Isolated RNA was reverse transcribed into cDNA used as the sequencing template. Measured with immunoSEQ multiplex PCR; TCRdb has only the in-frame clones, and not every one. The sample holds approximately 210,000 clones; approximately 45% are singletons and the top ten take 2% to 3%. Source: CD4+ T cells sorted from blood, taken around week 36, from a patient treated with tofacitinib. The receptors stem from a human donor with alopecia areata.

This clone came up a few times. This rearrangement joins TRBV7-9 to TRBJ1-5; TRBD1 matches 8 bases. CDR1 and CDR2 from the germline V gene are SEHNR and FQNEAQ (reference sequence). The CDR3 is made up of 16 amino acids. The V and J ends lost 5 bases and 5 bases, in that order; junction bases with no gene match: 11. CDR3 nucleotides: TGTGCCAGCAGCCGGGGACAGGTCGGGGCTCATCAGCCCCAGCATTTT. This encodes CASSRGQVGAHQPQHF. Looking up the rest from reference TRBV7-9 and TRBJ1-5 gives the full variable domain: DTGVSQNPRHKITKRGQNVTFRCDPISEHNRLYWYRQTLGQGPEFLTYFQNEAQLEKSRLLSDRFSAERPKGSFSTLEIQRTEQGDSAMYLCASSRGQVGAHQPQHFGDGTRLSIL.

V is TRBV7-3 and J is TRBJ2-2; either TRBD1 or TRBD2 may fit D (6 bases each). Germline loops: CDR1 SGHTA, CDR2 FQGTGA. This CDR3 has 16 residues. V lost 6 bases and J lost 1, with 15 bases in between. Here the CDR3 DNA reads TGTGCCAGCAGTCCCATAGGAGGGGGGAACACCGGGGAGCTGTTTTTT. Encoded protein: CASSPIGGGNTGELFF.

A few counts support this clone. The CDR3 sequence is CASSIEGGNTEAFF. CDR3 coding DNA: TGTGCCAGTAGTATAGAAGGCGGGAACACTGAAGCTTTCTTT. The rearrangement joins TRBV19 to TRBJ1-1; D unresolved. There are 14 residues in the CDR3. Germline V gene data show CDR1 as LNHDA and CDR2 as SQIVND (reference sequence). V lost 0 bases to trimming and J lost 1 base, with 6 bases between them.

This clone turned up a few times. J is TRBJ1-5 and V is TRBV28, with D possibly being TRBD1 (5 bases). V lost 4 bases, J lost 1 base, and 14 bases lay in between. The CDR3 covers 16 residues. Per the germline V gene, CDR1 is MDHEN and CDR2 is SYDVKM. The CDR3 nucleotides are TGTGCCAGCAGTTCGCAGGGCTCCCCCAGCAATCAGCCCCAGCATTTT. Translating gives CASSSQGSPSNQPQHF.

The rearrangement uses TRBV7-9 and TRBJ2-5; D possibly corresponds to TRBD1 (5 bases). CDR3 length equals 16 residues. V was cut by 1 base and J by 5 bases, with 17 bases left in between. CDR1 is SEHNR, CDR2 FQNEAQ, per germline (reference sequence). The CDR3 region has the DNA TGTGCCAGCAGCTTAGGAGCAGGGTGGGATGAGGAGACCCAGTACTTC. Translated, it gives CASSLGAGWDEETQYF.

This clone was seen only a few times. The chain recombines TRBV11-2 with TRBJ2-1; 8 nucleotides line up with TRBD2. This CDR3 is 14 amino acids long. V shed 4 bases, J shed 7 bases, and the junction held 6 bases outside the gene matches. Per the germline V gene, CDR1 is SGHAT and CDR2 is FQNNGV. The CDR3 region has the DNA TGTGCCAGCAGCTGGAGTAGCGGGATAAATGAGCAGTTCTTC. Its protein is CASSWSSGINEQFF.

The chain employs TRBV29-1 and TRBJ2-7, with D uncertain. The V end lost 6 bases, the J end lost 2 bases, and 14 bases lay between the germline ends. The CDR3 consists of 13 residues. The germline gives CDR1 SQVTM, CDR2 ANQGSEA. CDR3 DNA: TGCAGCGTCCGAAACAGCGAAACCTACGAGCAGTACTTC. This codes for CSVRNSETYEQYF.

The chain employs TRBV2 and TRBJ2-5; 7 nucleotides match TRBD2. CDR3 length equals 14 residues. CDR1 is SNHLY, CDR2 FYNNEI, per germline. Trimming at V came to 4 bases and at J to 4 bases, leaving 6 bases not matched to a gene. The CDR3 coding sequence is TGTGCCAGCAGTGGACTAGCATGGGGAGAGACCCAGTACTTC. Its translation is CASSGLAWGETQYF.

This chain joins TRBV28 and TRBJ1-5; D uncertain. The V gene lost 2 bases and the J gene lost 0 bases, with 2 bases spanning the gap. The CDR3 is made up of 13 amino acids. Germline V gene data show CDR1 as MDHEN and CDR2 as SYDVKM. The CDR3, as DNA: TGTGCCAGCAGTTTAGATAGCAATCAGCCCCAGCATTTT. This gives the protein CASSLDSNQPQHF.

The genes are TRBV9 and TRBJ2-3; the D call may be TRBD1 or TRBD2 (5 bases each). Germline V lookup: CDR1 SGDLS, CDR2 YYNGEE. V lost 2 bases, J lost 3 bases, and 13 bases lay in between. This CDR3 is 15 amino acids long. CDR3 amino acids: CASSVLQGRTDTQYF. The CDR3 DNA sequence: TGTGCCAGCAGCGTTCTCCAGGGACGGACAGATACGCAGTATTTT.

The chain recombines TRBV6-1 with TRBJ1-1, with D uncertain. V lost 8 bases and J lost 5, with 15 bases in between. CDR1 is MNHNS, CDR2 SASEGT, per germline. The length of the CDR3 is 13 residues. As DNA, the CDR3 is TGTGCCAGCTCTCGAGAGCTGGGGACTGAAGCTTTCTTT. Protein product: CASSRELGTEAFF.

This clone was counted at least ten times. The rearrangement joins TRBV7-8 to TRBJ2-1; D is possibly TRBD2 (6 bases). This CDR3 is 16 amino acids long. Germline-derived CDR1 and CDR2 are SGHVS and FQNEAQ. V was cut by 4 bases and J by 6 bases, with 19 bases left in between. The chain's CDR3 is CASSSGESGRSNEQFF. For the CDR3, the DNA is TGTGCCAGCAGCTCCGGTGAAAGCGGGCGCAGCAATGAGCAGTTCTTC.

This clone was seen more than once but under ten times. J is TRBJ2-4 and V is TRBV27, with D possibly being TRBD1 or TRBD2 (5 bases each). The CDR3 covers 15 residues. Germline lookup yields CDR1 MNHEY and CDR2 SMNVEV (reference sequence). The V end lost 3 bases, the J end lost 7 bases, and 16 bases lay between the germline ends. CDR3 coding DNA: TGTGCCAGCAGTTTTGGCAGGGACCTCCGGAACATTCAGTACTTC. Translating it yields CASSFGRDLRNIQYF.

This clone appeared a few times. The chain employs TRBV10-3 and TRBJ2-2, with a weak D call TRBD1 (5 bases). The ends were cut back, 6 bases at V and 2 bases at J, with 13 bases in the middle. Per the germline V gene, CDR1 is ENHRY and CDR2 is SYGVKD. The CDR3 covers 15 residues. Here the CDR3 DNA reads TGTGCCATCAGAATTGACAGTACTAACACCGGGGAGCTGTTTTTT. Translation gives CAIRIDSTNTGELFF.

A note on this clone: A read error may explain this, as a much larger clone is one base away. This specimen includes other DNA sequences encoding the same CDR3. CDR3 bases: TGTGCCAGCAGCCAAGACGGGGGAAACTATGGCTACACCTTC. Its protein product is CASSQDGGNYGYTF. The rearrangement links TRBV4-1 to TRBJ1-2; D is perhaps TRBD1 (5 bases). The germline V gene has CDR1 MGHRA and CDR2 YSYEKL. The CDR3 contains 14 residues.

This clone has only a few counts. V usage is TRBV2 and J usage is TRBJ1-1; D call uncertain. The CDR3 is 11 residues long. Looked up from germline, CDR1 is SNHLY and CDR2 is FYNNEI. Trimming took off 7 bases at V and 4 bases at J, with 7 bases between the two ends. CDR3 in amino acids: CASMARTEAFF. The CDR3 DNA follows: TGTGCCAGCATGGCACGCACTGAAGCTTTCTTT.

This clone was observed a few times. V gene TRBV29-1 combines with J gene TRBJ1-1, with a possible D match to TRBD1 (5 bases). From germline, CDR1 is SQVTM and CDR2 ANQGSEA. CDR3 length: 18 amino acids. V was pared by 7 bases and J by 1 base, with 28 bases between. The CDR3: CSAGEGLSYGRANTEAFF. The DNA of the CDR3 is TGCAGCGCGGGCGAGGGTCTTAGTTACGGCAGGGCGAACACTGAAGCTTTCTTT.

Only one count was recorded for this clone. This chain links TRBV28 with TRBJ2-1, with D maybe TRBD2 (6 bases). Per the germline V gene, CDR1 is MDHEN and CDR2 is SYDVKM. This CDR3 is 16 amino acids long. V was trimmed by 2 bases and J by 0 bases, leaving 11 bases between them. The CDR3 here is CASSLGGTSSYNEQFF. Here the CDR3 DNA reads TGTGCCAGCAGTTTAGGCGGGACGAGCTCCTACAATGAGCAGTTCTTC.

This clone has only a few counts. The J gene is TRBJ1-2, the V gene TRBV7-9, with a weak D call TRBD1 (5 bases). The V end was cut by 6 bases, the J end by 5 bases, with 13 bases between. CDR3 length equals 13 residues. Per germline, CDR1 SEHNR and CDR2 FQNEAQ (reference sequence). The DNA for the CDR3 is TGTGCCAGCAGTCCAGTAGGGGATTATGGCTACACCTTC. Protein sequence: CASSPVGDYGYTF.

V is TRBV5-6 and J is TRBJ2-5, with D perhaps matching TRBD1 (6 bases). Germline assignment: CDR1 SGHDT and CDR2 YYEEEE. The CDR3 has 12 amino acids. V gave up 3 bases and J gave up 7 bases, with 10 bases separating them. The CDR3 loop is CASSSEGGTQYF. The DNA for the CDR3 is TGTGCCAGCAGCTCGGAAGGGGGGACCCAGTACTTC.

The V and J genes are TRBV9 and TRBJ2-7; the D gene is possibly TRBD2 (5 bases). This CDR3 spans 14 amino acids. V lost 4 bases and J 2 bases, leaving 13 bases between the germline ends. CDR1 is SGDLS, CDR2 YYNGEE, per germline. The CDR3 is CASSLGAATYEQYF. The DNA of the CDR3 is TGTGCCAGCAGCCTTGGAGCGGCAACCTACGAGCAGTACTTC.

This clone was counted only a few times. This chain links TRBV4-1 with TRBJ2-7; tentatively, D is TRBD2 (5 bases). Trimming stripped 6 bases from V and 1 base from J, with 13 bases between. Germline CDR1 reads MGHRA; CDR2 reads YSYEKL. The CDR3 is made up of 14 amino acids. CDR3 sequence (DNA): TGCGCCAGCAGACGTACGGAGGAATCCTACGAGCAGTACTTC. It codes for CASRRTEESYEQYF.

The chain carries TRBV5-1 and TRBJ2-5; the match to TRBD1 covers 8 bases. The CDR3 consists of 16 residues. The V gene's germline CDR1 is SGHRS and CDR2 YFSETQ. Germline trimming cut 4 bases from V and 0 bases from J; bases unmatched to any gene: 8. The CDR3 region is CASSETGELYQETQYF. CDR3 in DNA: TGCGCCAGCAGCGAGACAGGGGAACTGTACCAAGAGACCCAGTACTTC.

This clone has only one observation. V and J are TRBV30 and TRBJ2-7; tentatively, D is TRBD2 (6 bases). Trimming took off 2 bases at V and 5 bases at J, with 19 bases between the two ends. CDR1 and CDR2 from the germline V gene are GTSNPN and SVGIG (reference sequence). The CDR3 spans 15 residues. The CDR3 region is CAWSWGDLASNEQYF. Here the CDR3 DNA reads TGTGCCTGGAGTTGGGGGGACCTAGCGAGTAACGAGCAGTACTTC.

This rearrangement joins TRBV6-1 to TRBJ2-3, with D perhaps being TRBD1 or TRBD2 (5 bases each). The V end lost 8 bases, the J end lost 2 bases, and 14 bases lay between the germline ends. The CDR3 extends over 14 amino acids. Germline V lookup: CDR1 MNHNS, CDR2 SASEGT. CDR3 DNA: TGTGCCAGCGTAACGGGGCTGACCACAGATACGCAGTATTTT. Amino acid sequence: CASVTGLTTDTQYF.

The CDR3 DNA reads TGTGCCAGTTACCGATTGGGCCCCAACACCGGGGAGCTGTTTTTT. Encoded protein: CASYRLGPNTGELFF. J is TRBJ2-2 and V is TRBV5-6; no firm D call. The CDR3 consists of 15 residues. Looked up from germline, CDR1 is SGHDT and CDR2 is YYEEEE. V lost 8 bases, J lost 2 bases, and 16 bases lay in between.

The chain couples TRBV9 to TRBJ2-7, with D tentatively TRBD1 or TRBD2 (5 bases each). Germline CDR1 reads SGDLS; CDR2 reads YYNGEE. This CDR3 region has 15 residues. V shed 4 bases and J shed 0 bases, with 14 bases lying between them. CDR3 nucleotides: TGTGCCAGCAGCCCGTGGGACGGCCTCTCCTACGAGCAGTACTTC. It codes for CASSPWDGLSYEQYF.

This sequence joins TRBV5-4 and TRBJ2-3, with D unclear. The germline CDR1 and CDR2 sequences are SGHNT and YYREEE (reference sequence). V lost 4 bases and J 3 bases, leaving 3 bases between the germline ends. The CDR3 is made up of 11 amino acids. The CDR3 sequence: CASSATDTQYF. The CDR3 coding sequence is TGTGCCAGCAGCGCAACAGATACGCAGTATTTT.